This T cell receptor (beta chain) stems from a study of shared clonotypes between healthy human individuals. Comment on this clone: Its antigen is not identified.

Germline assignment: CDR1 SGHNT and CDR2 YYREEE (reference sequence). The V end was cut by 4 bases, the J end by 6 bases, with 13 bases between. The CDR3 is 14 residues long. PCR replicates from unsorted PBMC used 250 to 300 ng DNA, and this amount was about 30,000 T cell genomes. Clones were read by immunoSEQ multiplex PCR, and TCRdb kept only the in-frame ones, dropping some. The data contain approximately 460,000 clones, about 74% of them singletons. Healthy HIV-negative adults with no recent acute infections or vaccinations were recruited as donors. All participating donors were Caucasian adults from Nashville, Tennessee. General study points: Specimens sampled were limited to blood, with tissue repertoires likely differing.

The source of this sequence is a woman aged 40 to 50 in good health. Some clones in this sample may be carry-over from other donors' samples. The chain combines TRBV5-4 with TRBJ2-2; D not certain. The sample consisted of PBMCs. The CDR3 is CASSGPLVSGELFF. CDR3 nucleotides: TGTGCCAGCAGCGGCCCTCTAGTTTCCGGGGAGCTGTTTTTT.